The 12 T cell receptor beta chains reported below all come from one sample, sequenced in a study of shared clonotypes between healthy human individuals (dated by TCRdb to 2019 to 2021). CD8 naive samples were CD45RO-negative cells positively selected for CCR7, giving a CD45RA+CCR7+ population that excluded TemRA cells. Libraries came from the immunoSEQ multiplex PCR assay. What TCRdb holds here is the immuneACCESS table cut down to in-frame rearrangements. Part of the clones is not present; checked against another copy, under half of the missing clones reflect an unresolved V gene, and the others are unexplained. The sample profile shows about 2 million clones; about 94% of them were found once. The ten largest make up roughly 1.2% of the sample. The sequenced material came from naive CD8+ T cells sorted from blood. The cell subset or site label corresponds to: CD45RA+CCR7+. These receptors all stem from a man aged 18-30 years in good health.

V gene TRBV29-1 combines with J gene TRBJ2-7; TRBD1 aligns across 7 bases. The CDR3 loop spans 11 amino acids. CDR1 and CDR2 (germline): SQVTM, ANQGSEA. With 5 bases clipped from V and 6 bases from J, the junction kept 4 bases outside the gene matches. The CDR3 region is CSVFHRGEQYF. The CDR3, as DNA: TGCAGCGTTTTTCACAGGGGCGAGCAGTACTTC.

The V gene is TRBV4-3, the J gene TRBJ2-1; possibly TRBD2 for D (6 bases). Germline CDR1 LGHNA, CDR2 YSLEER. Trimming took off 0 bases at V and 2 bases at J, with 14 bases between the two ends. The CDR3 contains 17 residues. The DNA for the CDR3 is TGCGCCAGCAGCCAAGATGGAATAGCGGATACCTACAATGAGCAGTTCTTC. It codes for CASSQDGIADTYNEQFF.

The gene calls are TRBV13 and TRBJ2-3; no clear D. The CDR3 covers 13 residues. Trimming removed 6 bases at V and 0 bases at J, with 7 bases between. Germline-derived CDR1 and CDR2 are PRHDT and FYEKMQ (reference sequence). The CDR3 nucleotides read TGTGCCAGCAGTGACACTAGCACAGATACGCAGTATTTT. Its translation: CASSDTSTDTQYF. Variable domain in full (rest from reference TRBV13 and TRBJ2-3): AAGVIQSPRHLIKEKRETATLKCYPIPRHDTVYWYQQGPGQDPQFLISFYEKMQSDKGSIPDRFSAQQFSDYHSELNMSSLELGDSALYFCASSDTSTDTQYFGPGTRLTVL.

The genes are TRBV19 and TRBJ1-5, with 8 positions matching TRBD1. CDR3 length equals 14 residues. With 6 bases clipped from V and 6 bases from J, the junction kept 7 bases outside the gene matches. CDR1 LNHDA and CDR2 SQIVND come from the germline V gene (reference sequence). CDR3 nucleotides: TGTGCCAGTAGGTCGGACAGGGACAGTCAGCCCCAGCATTTT. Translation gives CASRSDRDSQPQHF. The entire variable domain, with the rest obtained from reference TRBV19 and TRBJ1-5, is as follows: DGGITQSPKYLFRKEGQNVTLSCEQNLNHDAMYWYRQDPGQGLRLIYYSQIVNDFQKGDIAEGYSVSREKKESFPLTVTSAQKNPTAFYLCASRSDRDSQPQHFGDGTRLSIL.

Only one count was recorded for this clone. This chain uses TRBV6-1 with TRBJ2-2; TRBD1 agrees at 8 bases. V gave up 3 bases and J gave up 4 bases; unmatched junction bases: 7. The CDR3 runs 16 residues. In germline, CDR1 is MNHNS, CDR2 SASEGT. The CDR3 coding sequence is TGTGCCAGCAGTGATATCAGGGGGCATTTCACCGGGGAGCTGTTTTTT. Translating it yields CASSDIRGHFTGELFF.

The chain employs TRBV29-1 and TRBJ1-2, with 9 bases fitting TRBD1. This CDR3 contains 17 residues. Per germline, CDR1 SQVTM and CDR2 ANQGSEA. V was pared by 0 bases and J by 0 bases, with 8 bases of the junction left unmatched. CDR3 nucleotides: TGCAGCGTTGAAGACCGGACAGGGGCAAAGTCTAACTATGGCTACACCTTC. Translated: CSVEDRTGAKSNYGYTF.

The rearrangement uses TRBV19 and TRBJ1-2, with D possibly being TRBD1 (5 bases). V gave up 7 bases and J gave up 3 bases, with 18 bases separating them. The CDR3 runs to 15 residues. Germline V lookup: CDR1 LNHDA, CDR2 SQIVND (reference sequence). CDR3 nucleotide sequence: TGTGCCAGTACACTACCGGGACCGGGAGACTATGGCTACACCTTC. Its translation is CASTLPGPGDYGYTF.

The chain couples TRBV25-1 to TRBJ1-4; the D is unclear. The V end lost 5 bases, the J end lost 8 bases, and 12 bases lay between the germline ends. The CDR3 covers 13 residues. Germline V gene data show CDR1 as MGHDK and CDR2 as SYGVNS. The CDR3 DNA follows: TGTGCCAGCAGTTCCCCACTTGTCGAAAAACTGTTTTTT. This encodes CASSSPLVEKLFF.

The CDR3 DNA reads TGTGCCAGCAGTTCGGCCGGGGAGCTGTTTTTT. It yields the protein CASSSAGELFF. The V call is TRBV6-6, the J call TRBJ2-2; no clear D gene. Germline V gene sequence: CDR1 MNHNY, CDR2 SVGAGI (reference sequence). With 4 bases removed from V and 6 bases from J, the gap between germline ends came to 3 bases. This CDR3 has 11 amino acids.

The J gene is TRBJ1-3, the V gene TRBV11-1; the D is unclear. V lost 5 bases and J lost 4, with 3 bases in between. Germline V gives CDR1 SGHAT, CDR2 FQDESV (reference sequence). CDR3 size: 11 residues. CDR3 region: CASSPGNTIYF. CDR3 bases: TGTGCCAGCAGCCCAGGAAACACCATATATTTT.

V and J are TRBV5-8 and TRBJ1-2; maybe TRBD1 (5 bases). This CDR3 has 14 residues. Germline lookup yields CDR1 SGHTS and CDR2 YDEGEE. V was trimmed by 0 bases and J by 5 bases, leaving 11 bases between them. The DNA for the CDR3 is TGTGCCAGCAGCTTGGCCGACCAGGGTTATGGCTACACCTTC. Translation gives CASSLADQGYGYTF.

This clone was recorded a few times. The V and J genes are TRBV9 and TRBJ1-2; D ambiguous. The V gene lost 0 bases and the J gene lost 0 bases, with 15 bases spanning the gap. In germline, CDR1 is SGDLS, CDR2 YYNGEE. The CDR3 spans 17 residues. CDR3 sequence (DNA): TGTGCCAGCAGCGTAGTGCCCAACCAACAGACTAACTATGGCTACACCTTC. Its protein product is CASSVVPNQQTNYGYTF.